What follows describes a single TCR beta chain. One end of the junction does not line up with germline, which may come from a read error. The data derive from a study of CD8+ T cells in alopecia areata. Extracted from the samples, RNA was reverse transcribed into cDNA to serve as the sequencing template. Repertoires were generated with immunoSEQ multiplex PCR, while TCRdb's copy carries only in-frame clones and drops some. The sample holds under 250,000 clones, around three fifths seen once. Stated treatment: oral pan-JAK inhibitor, 5-10 mg twice daily. The CDR3 is made up of 13 amino acids. CDR1 ENHRY and CDR2 SYGVKD come from the germline V gene.

This sequence originates from a human donor with alopecia areata. V usage is TRBV10-3 and J usage is TRBJ2-5; D ambiguous. Source: CD4+ T cells sorted from blood, taken at week 4, from a patient treated with tofacitinib. CDR3 in amino acids: CASSARDQETQYF. CDR3 coding DNA: TGTGCCAGCAGTGCCCGGGACCAAGAGACCCAGTACTTC.